The 10 T cell receptor beta chains in this list originate from one sample, sequenced in a study of human T cells and chemical hapten exposure. MiXCR, applied by TCRdb to the RACE reads, yields one record per CDR3 protein. The profile shows tens of thousands of distinct CDR3 sequences, approximately 7.6% of them singletons. Specified time point: pre-sensitization, week 0. As for treatment: therapeutic diphenylcyclopropenone sensitization with weekly scalp DPC. This sample comprised whole blood, obtained in connection with sensitization to the hapten diphenylcyclopropenone (DPC). The receptors shown here come from a woman aged 45-59 years with alopecia areata. Some clones in this sample may be carry-over from other donors' samples.

The J gene is TRBJ2-6, the V gene TRBV7-9; D is ambiguous. The length of the CDR3 is 15 residues. Trimming removed 6 bases from V and 0 bases from J, with 9 bases in between. In germline, CDR1 is SEHNR, CDR2 FQNEAQ (reference sequence). The CDR3 DNA is TGTGCCAGCAGTTTTCGGACCTCTGGGGCCAACGTCCTGACTTTC. Encoded protein: CASSFRTSGANVLTF.

This clonotype turned up a few times. CDR3 bases: TGTGCCAGCAGCTACAGGGCCGGCACTGAAGCTTTCTTT. It is translated as CASSYRAGTEAFF. The chain couples TRBV6-5 to TRBJ1-1; possible D gene TRBD1, 6 bases. This CDR3 has 13 amino acids. Trimming cost V 6 bases and J 4 bases, with 12 bases left between them. The germline gives CDR1 MNHEY, CDR2 SVGAGI.

The gene calls are TRBV29-1 and TRBJ2-5; tentatively, D is TRBD2 (6 bases). The CDR3 has 12 amino acids. In germline, CDR1 is SQVTM, CDR2 ANQGSEA. The V and J ends lost 6 bases and 1 base respectively, with 9 bases between them. The CDR3 nucleotides read TGCAGCGTGAGCGGGCGCCAAGAGACCCAGTACTTC. Its translation is CSVSGRQETQYF.

This chain uses TRBV12-3 or TRBV12-4 with TRBJ2-7; no clear D. V lost 7 bases, J lost 1 base, and 5 bases lay in between. This CDR3 comprises 11 residues. CDR3 DNA sequence: TGTGCCAGCACTAGATCCTACGAGCAGTACTTC. Translation: CASTRSYEQYF.

This clonotype has ten or more counts. The rearrangement uses TRBV3-1 and TRBJ2-2, with unresolved D. CDR3 length: 16 amino acids. Trimming stripped 0 bases from V and 4 bases from J, with 12 bases between. Germline V gene sequence: CDR1 LGHDT, CDR2 YNNKEL (reference sequence). Here the CDR3 DNA reads TGTGCCAGCAGCCAAGAGGCAACCCCCCGCACCGGGGAGCTGTTTTTT. It specifies CASSQEATPRTGELFF.

The gene calls are TRBV29-1 and TRBJ2-7; D not certain. Germline V gene lookup returns CDR1 SQVTM and CDR2 ANQGSEA. V dropped 7 bases and J dropped 0 bases, with 7 bases sitting between them. The CDR3 extends over 11 amino acids. This CDR3 is CSGISSYEQYF. The CDR3 region has the DNA TGCAGCGGTATTAGCTCCTACGAGCAGTACTTC.

This clonotype was seen repeatedly, ten times or more. This sequence joins TRBV7-9 and TRBJ2-5; 12 nucleotides line up with TRBD2. The CDR3 is made up of 16 amino acids. The V gene end was trimmed by 6 bases and the J gene end by 4 bases; junction bases not matched to a gene: 9. The germline V gene has CDR1 SEHNR and CDR2 FQNEAQ (reference sequence). The CDR3 DNA reads TGTGCCAGCAGTTCCGACCTAGCGGGAGGGCCAGAGACCCAGTACTTC. Translated: CASSSDLAGGPETQYF.

V is TRBV28 and J is TRBJ2-2; 7 bases agree with TRBD2. This CDR3 comprises 16 residues. The J segment lost 2 bases and the V segment lost 3 bases, leaving 6 bases of the junction unmatched. Germline values: CDR1 MDHEN, CDR2 SYDVKM. This CDR3 is CASSLAGTTNTGELFF. In nucleotides, the CDR3 is TGTGCCAGCAGTTTGGCCGGGACTACCAACACCGGGGAGCTGTTTTTT.

There are many counts of this clonotype. The chain joins TRBV12-3 or TRBV12-4 to TRBJ2-1; maybe TRBD1 (6 bases). This CDR3 has 13 residues. The ends were cut back, 1 base at V and 15 bases at J, with 16 bases in the middle. The CDR3 DNA sequence: TGTGCCAGCAGTTTAGGGACAGCATTTGATCGGTTCTTC. Its protein product is CASSLGTAFDRFF.

This clonotype showed up many times. The gene calls are TRBV7-9 and TRBJ1-6; 9 bases fit TRBD1. V gave up 5 bases and J gave up 4 bases; unmatched junction bases: 6. CDR3 length: 16 residues. Germline CDR1 and CDR2: SEHNR and FQNEAQ (reference sequence). CDR3 nucleotides: TGTGCCAGCAGCGCTGGGACAGGGTTTTATAATTCACCCCTCCACTTT. Translation gives CASSAGTGFYNSPLHF.